One and the same sample provided the 20 T cell receptor beta chains below, sequenced in a study of shared clonotypes between healthy human individuals. The data were produced by immunoSEQ multiplex PCR, yet TCRdb's version contains in-frame clones alone and is incomplete. Here the sample spans more than 2,000,000 clones, approximately 94% being singletons. The source material was naive CD4+ T cells sorted from blood. Subset specified: CD45RA+ positively selected. Every receptor here comes from a man aged 18 to 30 in good health.

V gene TRBV4-1 combines with J gene TRBJ1-6; D remains unclear. The V gene lost 0 bases and the J gene lost 12 bases, with 18 bases spanning the gap. The germline gives CDR1 MGHRA, CDR2 YSYEKL. This CDR3 has 16 residues. The CDR3: CASSQDLVLVTGPLHF. DNA of the CDR3: TGCGCCAGCAGCCAAGATCTCGTACTGGTGACGGGACCCCTCCACTTT.

This clone came up once. CDR3 sequence: CASSPKPLDANTGELFF. The CDR3 nucleotides are TGTGCCAGCAGTCCCAAGCCCCTCGATGCGAACACCGGGGAGCTGTTTTTT. The chain uses TRBV27 and TRBJ2-2, with no clear D. The germline gives CDR1 MNHEY, CDR2 SMNVEV (reference sequence). The CDR3 runs to 17 residues. V gave up 5 bases and J gave up 0 bases, with 16 bases separating them.

This chain joins TRBV7-9 and TRBJ1-1, with TRBD1 identical over 9 bases. The CDR3 loop spans 14 amino acids. The ends lost 5 bases at V and 4 bases at J; junction bases unmatched: 5. Per the germline V gene, CDR1 is SEHNR and CDR2 is FQNEAQ (reference sequence). CDR3 sequence reads: CASSMTGGSTEAFF. CDR3 coding DNA: TGTGCCAGCAGCATGACAGGGGGGAGCACTGAAGCTTTCTTT.

This sequence joins TRBV28 and TRBJ1-2; D uncertain. V was clipped by 2 bases and J by 4 bases, with 17 bases between them. The germline gives CDR1 MDHEN, CDR2 SYDVKM. The CDR3 totals 16 residues. The DNA of the CDR3 is TGTGCCAGCAGTTTAAGGGCTCTCCTCAGTGGCTATGGCTACACCTTC. This encodes CASSLRALLSGYGYTF.

The V call is TRBV5-1, the J call TRBJ2-5; D gene ambiguous. Looked up from germline, CDR1 is SGHRS and CDR2 is YFSETQ. This CDR3 has 13 residues. Trimming left V 4 bases short and J 4 bases short, with 11 bases between. For the CDR3, the DNA is TGCGCCAGCAGCCCGACATTTCGAGAGACCCAGTACTTC. Translation: CASSPTFRETQYF.

The rearrangement uses TRBV9 and TRBJ2-7; D is uncertain. This CDR3 contains 15 residues. V was pared by 3 bases and J by 5 bases, with 18 bases between. The V gene's germline CDR1 is SGDLS and CDR2 YYNGEE. The CDR3 nucleotides read TGTGCCAGCAGCGGCGGATACAACAATCTCGACGAGCAGTACTTC. Its translation: CASSGGYNNLDEQYF.

The rearrangement joins TRBV6-1 to TRBJ1-5; D is uncertain. V dropped 5 bases and J dropped 0 bases, with 11 bases sitting between them. The CDR3 covers 15 residues. CDR1 is MNHNS and CDR2 is SASEGT in the germline V gene. CDR3 sequence: CASSFWDYSNQPQHF. CDR3 bases: TGTGCCAGCAGTTTCTGGGATTATAGCAATCAGCCCCAGCATTTT.

V is TRBV30 and J is TRBJ1-6; 10 nucleotides line up with TRBD1. This CDR3 contains 15 residues. J lost 10 bases, V lost 0 bases, and 6 bases had no gene match. CDR1 GTSNPN and CDR2 SVGIG come from the germline V gene (reference sequence). In nucleotides, the CDR3 is TGTGCCTGGAGTGTGGGACAGGGGAGAGGGTCACCCCTCCACTTT. Amino acids: CAWSVGQGRGSPLHF.

This chain joins TRBV6-6 and TRBJ2-7; 11 bases align to TRBD2. Per the germline V gene, CDR1 is MNHNY and CDR2 is SVGAGI (reference sequence). After removal of 2 bases from V and 7 bases from J, the junction contained 4 bases not matched to a gene. CDR3 length equals 14 residues. This CDR3 is CASSYNSGRGEQYF. In DNA form, the CDR3 reads TGTGCCAGCAGTTACAATAGCGGGAGGGGAGAGCAGTACTTC.

This clone showed up just once. This sample also contains other DNA sequences that code for the same CDR3. The V call is TRBV5-1, the J call TRBJ2-3, with 8 bases fitting TRBD2. With 0 bases clipped from V and 3 bases from J, the junction kept 6 bases outside the gene matches. The CDR3 covers 16 residues. Germline lookup yields CDR1 SGHRS and CDR2 YFSETQ. CDR3 DNA sequence: TGCGCCAGCAGCTTGGCCAGCGGGAGAGGGACAGATACGCAGTATTTT. Translated: CASSLASGRGTDTQYF. The full variable domain, completed using reference TRBV5-1 and TRBJ2-3, is KAGVTQTPRYLIKTRGQQVTLSCSPISGHRSVSWYQQTPGQGLQFLFEYFSETQRNKGNFPGRFSGRQFSNSRSEMNVSTLELGDSALYLCASSLASGRGTDTQYFGPGTRLTVL.

Comment on this clone: A junction boundary mismatches the germline segment, possibly from a read error. The chain carries TRBV7-7 and TRBJ1-5, with D maybe TRBD1 (5 bases). This CDR3 spans 15 amino acids. Germline-derived CDR1 and CDR2 are SSHAT and FNYEAQ (reference sequence). The chain's CDR3 is CASSNRWGVDQPQHF. CDR3 nucleotide sequence: TGTGCTAGCAGCAATCGGTGGGGGGTGGATCAGCCCCAGCATTTT.

For this clone: Different DNA sequences within this sample yield the same CDR3. The chain has TRBV29-1 and TRBJ1-1; D unresolved. The germline gives CDR1 SQVTM, CDR2 ANQGSEA. The CDR3 has 13 residues. Trimming took 2 bases from V and 0 from J, leaving 7 bases between them. DNA for the CDR3: TGCAGCGTTGAAAGACAAATGAACACTGAAGCTTTCTTT. This encodes CSVERQMNTEAFF.

The V gene is TRBV7-3, the J gene TRBJ1-1; unclear D gene. V shed 2 bases and J shed 4 bases, with 8 bases lying between them. Germline CDR1 reads SGHTA; CDR2 reads FQGTGA. This CDR3 is built from 13 residues. The CDR3 DNA reads TGTGCCAGCAGCTTATTTGGCAGCACTGAAGCTTTCTTT. Encoded protein: CASSLFGSTEAFF.

The V call is TRBV6-6, the J call TRBJ2-7; D is unresolved. The V gene's germline CDR1 is MNHNY and CDR2 SVGAGI (reference sequence). The CDR3 extends over 12 amino acids. Trimming removed 4 bases from V and 4 bases from J, with 8 bases in between. This CDR3 reads CASSSTFYEQYF. The CDR3 region has the DNA TGTGCCAGCAGTTCCACTTTTTACGAGCAGTACTTC.

The rearrangement links TRBV10-3 to TRBJ2-2; 8 bases line up with TRBD2. CDR3 length: 18 amino acids. CDR1 is ENHRY, CDR2 SYGVKD, per germline. Germline trimming cut 8 bases from V and 3 bases from J; bases unmatched to any gene: 17. As DNA, the CDR3 is TGTGCCATCCCCCACCCCCGGAGCGGGAGTGGCGACACCGGGGAGCTGTTTTTT. It encodes CAIPHPRSGSGDTGELFF.

This clone was counted a few times. In the same sample, other DNA sequences code for this CDR3. The chain is built from TRBV6-6 and TRBJ1-1; D ambiguous. CDR3 length equals 13 residues. Germline CDR1 reads MNHNY; CDR2 reads SVGAGI (reference sequence). V was shortened by 2 bases and J by 1 base, with 5 bases between the two germline ends. This CDR3 reads CASSYGQNTEAFF. DNA of the CDR3: TGTGCCAGCAGTTACGGGCAGAACACTGAAGCTTTCTTT.

This clone was observed a single time. The rearrangement joins TRBV19 to TRBJ2-1; D remains ambiguous. CDR1 and CDR2 (germline): LNHDA, SQIVND (reference sequence). V was trimmed by 8 bases and J by 5 bases, leaving 16 bases between them. The CDR3 consists of 14 residues. Here the CDR3 DNA reads TGTGCCAGTTGTCCAACCGCCGTAAACAATGAGCAGTTCTTC. It codes for CASCPTAVNNEQFF.

This chain connects TRBV27 to TRBJ2-1; TRBD1 is a possible D gene (6 bases). The germline gives CDR1 MNHEY, CDR2 SMNVEV (reference sequence). The V gene lost 0 bases and the J gene lost 7 bases, with 13 bases spanning the gap. The CDR3 extends over 15 amino acids. As DNA, the CDR3 is TGTGCCAGCAGTTTATCATGGGGGCTTAGGAATGAGCAGTTCTTC. Its translation is CASSLSWGLRNEQFF.

This clone came up once. The CDR3 is CASAVEGGWEKLFF. As DNA, the CDR3 is TGTGCCAGCGCCGTAGAGGGCGGATGGGAAAAACTGTTTTTT. V gene TRBV25-1 combines with J gene TRBJ1-4; D unclear. Trimming shortened V by 8 bases and J by 8 bases, and 18 bases separated the two germline ends. The CDR3 has 14 amino acids. Germline values: CDR1 MGHDK, CDR2 SYGVNS.

This clone was seen a single time. The J gene is TRBJ2-5, the V gene TRBV5-1; D is undetermined. The CDR3 spans 13 residues. Germline V gene lookup returns CDR1 SGHRS and CDR2 YFSETQ. Trimming took 1 base from V and 2 from J, leaving 6 bases between them. In nucleotides, the CDR3 is TGCGCCAGCAGCTTGTACAGACAAGAGACCCAGTACTTC. Protein product: CASSLYRQETQYF.